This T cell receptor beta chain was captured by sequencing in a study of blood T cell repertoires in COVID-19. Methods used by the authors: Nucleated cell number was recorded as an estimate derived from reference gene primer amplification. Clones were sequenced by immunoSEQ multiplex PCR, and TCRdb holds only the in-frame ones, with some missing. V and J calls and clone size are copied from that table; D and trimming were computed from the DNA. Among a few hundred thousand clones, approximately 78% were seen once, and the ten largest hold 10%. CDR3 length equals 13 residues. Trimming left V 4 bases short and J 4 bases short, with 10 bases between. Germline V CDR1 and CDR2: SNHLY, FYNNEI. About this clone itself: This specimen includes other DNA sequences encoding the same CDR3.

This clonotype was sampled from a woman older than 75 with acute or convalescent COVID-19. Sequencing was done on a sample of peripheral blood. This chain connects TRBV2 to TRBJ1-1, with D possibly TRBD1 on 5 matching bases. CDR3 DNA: TGTGCCAGCAGTGGCCCCGGGGGCACTGAAGCTTTCTTT. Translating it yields CASSGPGGTEAFF.